The sequence of this TCR beta chain was determined in a study of T cell clonality in common variable immunodeficiency. General study points: T cell subpopulation sequencing would be needed to explain CVID clonality. Compared with controls, CVID subjects had fewer shared TCRbeta clones. CVID subjects had higher TCRbeta clonality than healthy controls, most marked in about a third.

This CDR3 comprises 12 residues. CDR1 and CDR2 from the germline V gene are SGHDT and YYEEEE. Trimming cost V 4 bases and J 7 bases, with 11 bases left between them. This clone was seen repeatedly, ten times or more. The target antigen is unknown. The CDR3 end is not reached by the read, which stops 3 residues before it; the germline J gene fills it in. The assay was immunoSEQ multiplex PCR, and TCRdb's table has in-frame clones only and misses some. Listed for the sample are some 28,000 clones, none seen a single time. The sample taken for sequencing was peripheral blood mononuclear cells. The sequence derives from a person aged 18 to 75 in good health. The chain employs TRBV5-6 and TRBJ1-2; the D is unclear. CDR3 amino acids: CASSKAIGGYTF. The covered CDR3 bases are TGTGCCAGCAGCAAAGCGATCGGTGGC. The complete variable domain, with remaining parts taken from reference TRBV5-6 and TRBJ1-2, reads DAGVTQSPTHLIKTRGQQVTLRCSPKSGHDTVSWYQQALGQGPQFIFQYYEEEERQRGNFPDRFSGHQFPNYSSELNVNALLLGDSALYLCASSKAIGGYTFGSGTRLTVV.